This T cell receptor (beta chain) is drawn from a study of blood T cell repertoires in COVID-19. In the study overall: Italy, Spain and the United States were the sources of the convalescent and acute COVID-19 samples.

Some clones are missing from TCRdb's copy, which holds only in-frame ones; the method was immunoSEQ multiplex PCR. The table shows about 190,000 clones, with 86% occurring only once. This TCR derives from a man between 35 and 55 years old with acute COVID-19. Sequencing was performed on PBMCs or T cells enriched from blood (not recorded which).

The CDR3 sequence is CASSLKPPGTVHEQYF. Here the CDR3 DNA reads TGCGCCAGCAGCTTGAAGCCCCCAGGGACTGTGCACGAGCAGTACTTC. The gene calls are TRBV5-1 and TRBJ2-7, with a possible D match to TRBD2 (6 bases). V lost 1 base and J lost 5, with 19 bases in between. Germline values: CDR1 SGHRS, CDR2 YFSETQ. This CDR3 contains 16 residues. Using reference TRBV5-1 and TRBJ2-7 for the parts outside the CDR3, the full variable domain is KAGVTQTPRYLIKTRGQQVTLSCSPISGHRSVSWYQQTPGQGLQFLFEYFSETQRNKGNFPGRFSGRQFSNSRSEMNVSTLELGDSALYLCASSLKPPGTVHEQYFGPGTRLTVT.